This T cell receptor beta chain was sequenced for a study of shared clonotypes between healthy human individuals. This clone was found once. CDR3 length: 12 amino acids. Between the trimmed V and J ends, which lost 8 bases and 9 bases, there was a span of 14 bases. CDR1 and CDR2 (germline): MDHEN, SYDVKM. Researchers ran the assay at a deep level. Only in-frame clones appear in the TCRdb table, and some are missing; sequencing was by immunoSEQ multiplex PCR. The table has fewer than 1.8 million clones, around 98.5% seen once. The genes are TRBV28 and TRBJ2-1, with no clear D. This TCR derives from a man aged 30 to 39 in good health. The sample comprised naive CD4+ T cells sorted from blood. Subset described: CD45RA+ positively selected. The CDR3 loop is CASSGGVSEQFF. The CDR3 DNA sequence: TGTGCCAGCTCAGGTGGGGTTTCTGAGCAGTTCTTC.